These T cell receptor beta chains were read from a single sample in a study of cytomegalovirus exposure and HLA in healthy donors. TCRdb keeps only in-frame clones here, not all; method: immunoSEQ multiplex PCR. This sample yields around 120,000 clones, of which approximately 90% are seen a single time; 1.5% to 2% belongs to the top ten. Material for sequencing was PBMCs. The receptors stem from a man aged 18 to 30 in good health and CMV-seronegative. Each CDR3 is given with its conserved first and last residue. D genes are given only for firm matches. Clone size appears in some rows only: once, few, many, or a class for an expanded clone.

DNA | CDR3 | D | size | J | V
TGTGCCAGCAGCGCCACCTCGACAGGGAGAAACGAGCAGTACTTC | CASSATSTGRNEQYF | TRBD1 | . | TRBJ2-7 | TRBV6-1
TGCGCCAGCAGCCCTTCTACCCCCTACGAGCAGTACTTC | CASSPSTPYEQYF | . | . | TRBJ2-7 | TRBV5-1
TGTGCCAGCAACAATCTAAGGACAGGGAGGGGAAAACTGTTTTTT | CASNNLRTGRGKLFF | TRBD1 | . | TRBJ1-4 | TRBV28
TGTGCCAGCAGCCCCGGGACAGGGCCCTACGAGCAGTACTTC | CASSPGTGPYEQYF | TRBD1 | . | TRBJ2-7 | TRBV5-4
TGTGCCAGCAGTAAAGACAGGGACTCTGGAAACACCATATATTTT | CASSKDRDSGNTIYF | TRBD1 | . | TRBJ1-3 | TRBV6-5
TGTGCCAGTAAAACTAAATGGGAGACTGAAGCTTTCTTT | CASKTKWETEAFF | . | . | TRBJ1-1 | TRBV28
TGTGCCAGCAGGGGGGCCAAAGGCTACACCTTC | CASRGAKGYTF | . | . | TRBJ1-2 | TRBV28
TGTGCCAGCAGCTCACAACAGGGGGGTGGAGAACTAGCCAAAAACATTCAGTACTTC | CASSSQQGGGELAKNIQYF | TRBD1 | once | TRBJ2-4 | TRBV11-2
TGCGCCAGCAGCTTGGGGCAGTCCGAGAGGGGCTACACCTTC | CASSLGQSERGYTF | . | . | TRBJ1-2 | TRBV5-1
TGTGCCAGCAGCGGCCTTTTCGGACAGGGGGCGTCGAGCACTGAAGCTTTCTTT | CASSGLFGQGASSTEAFF | TRBD1 | once | TRBJ1-1 | TRBV25-1
TGTGCCAGCAGTTCCCAGGGGGCTAAGTACGAGCAGTACTTC | CASSSQGAKYEQYF | TRBD1 | . | TRBJ2-7 | TRBV6-5
TGTGCCAGCAGCCGCGGTTTGAACTATGGCTACACCTTC | CASSRGLNYGYTF | . | few | TRBJ1-2 | TRBV6-5
TGCGCCAGCAGCTTGGTGACAGGGGTAGGAGAGCAGTTCTTC | CASSLVTGVGEQFF | TRBD1 | . | TRBJ2-1 | TRBV5-1
TGTGCCAGCAGCCGGGACAGGGGGCTTTGGAGCACAGATACGCAGTATTTT | CASSRDRGLWSTDTQYF | TRBD1 | . | TRBJ2-3 | TRBV27
TGTGCCAGCAGTGTCGGACATACGAACACCGGGGAGCTGTTTTTT | CASSVGHTNTGELFF | . | . | TRBJ2-2 | TRBV6-5
TGTGCCAGCAGCCAACCCCGGGACAGGGTCTACGAGCAGTACTTC | CASSQPRDRVYEQYF | TRBD1 | . | TRBJ2-7 | TRBV14
TGTGCCAGTAGTATACAGGGGTTTGTTTCTGGGGCCAACGTCCTGACTTTC | CASSIQGFVSGANVLTF | . | . | TRBJ2-6 | TRBV19
TGCGCCAGCCTAGCGGTATCCTACAATGAGCAGTTCTTC | CASLAVSYNEQFF | TRBD2 | . | TRBJ2-1 | TRBV10-2
TGTGCCAGCAGCGGAGACAGGGGGCACCACGAGCAGTACTTC | CASSGDRGHHEQYF | TRBD1 | once | TRBJ2-7 | TRBV5-4
TGTGCCAGTAGTGCCCTAGCGGGAATACTTACAGATACGCAGTATTTT | CASSALAGILTDTQYF | TRBD2 | . | TRBJ2-3 | TRBV19
TGTGCCAGTAACCCGGACAGGGGATTTGACAATGAGCAGTTCTTC | CASNPDRGFDNEQFF | TRBD1 | . | TRBJ2-1 | TRBV19
TGTGCCAGCAGTTCTAGTAATGAGCAGTTCTTC | CASSSSNEQFF | . | . | TRBJ2-1 | TRBV28
TGTGCCAGCAGCCAAGATTCCGGACTAGCGGGAGGAATGGAGGAGACCCAGTACTTC | CASSQDSGLAGGMEETQYF | TRBD2 | once | TRBJ2-5 | TRBV14
TGTGCCAGCAGGGGACAGGGAGGACACTACGAGCAGTACTTC | CASRGQGGHYEQYF | TRBD1 | . | TRBJ2-7 | TRBV28
TGTGCCAGCAGTCCACCTAGCGGGAGCACAGATACGCAGTATTTT | CASSPPSGSTDTQYF | TRBD2 | . | TRBJ2-3 | TRBV27
TGCAGCGTTGTTGGGACAGGGAGAACCTACGAGCAGTACTTC | CSVVGTGRTYEQYF | TRBD1 | . | TRBJ2-7 | TRBV29-1
TGTGCCATCAGTGAGTCGGTACGGGATCCCTACGAGCAGTACTTC | CAISESVRDPYEQYF | . | few | TRBJ2-7 | TRBV10-3
TGTGCCAGCAGTGAAATGTTTCAGGGGCGGTACGAGCAGTACTTC | CASSEMFQGRYEQYF | . | . | TRBJ2-7 | TRBV2
TGTGCCAGCAGCCCGAGGTCGGGACAGGTGCCTGGAAACACCATATATTTT | CASSPRSGQVPGNTIYF | TRBD1 | . | TRBJ1-3 | TRBV11-2
TGTGCCAGCACCATCTCGGCGGTTAACTACTATGGCTACACCTTC | CASTISAVNYYGYTF | . | . | TRBJ1-2 | TRBV28
TGTGCCAGCAGTCAGACCGGGACTAGCGGTACCACTGCAGATACGCAGTATTTT | CASSQTGTSGTTADTQYF | TRBD2 | . | TRBJ2-3 | TRBV6-4
TGCAGTGCTAGTCTGGAGACCCAGTACTTC | CSASLETQYF | . | few | TRBJ2-5 | TRBV20-1
TGCGCCAGCAGCTTGGAAGACAGGGACACAGATACGCAGTATTTT | CASSLEDRDTDTQYF | TRBD1 | . | TRBJ2-3 | TRBV5-1
TGCGCCAGCAGCTTGACCCAGGGGACCTATGGCTACACCTTC | CASSLTQGTYGYTF | . | . | TRBJ1-2 | TRBV5-1
TGTGCCAGCAGCTTCGATTCGGGGGTGAATTCACCCCTCCACTTT | CASSFDSGVNSPLHF | . | . | TRBJ1-6 | TRBV7-2
TGTGCCAGCAGCCCATCGGGACAGGGAAAGAAAGGGGAAAAACTGTTTTTT | CASSPSGQGKKGEKLFF | TRBD1 | few | TRBJ1-4 | TRBV7-9
TGCGCCAGCAGCCGACAGGGGACCTATGGCTACACCTTC | CASSRQGTYGYTF | TRBD1 | . | TRBJ1-2 | TRBV5-1
TGTGCCAGCTCACCACCGCGGACAGGGGATCCAACTAGCGACTCCTACGAGCAGTACTTC | CASSPPRTGDPTSDSYEQYF | TRBD1 | . | TRBJ2-7 | TRBV18
TGTGCCAGCAGTTTTAAGACTAGCGGGAGGGCCTCTATATCGCGGGGGTACTTC | CASSFKTSGRASISRGYF | TRBD2 | . | TRBJ2-7 | TRBV28
TGCGCCAGCAGCCAAGTCCCCGGGGGGGCTCGAACCGGGGAGCTGTTTTTT | CASSQVPGGARTGELFF | TRBD2 | . | TRBJ2-2 | TRBV4-3
TGTGCCAGCGCCGTAAACGGAGGGTCGGCAGAGACCCAGTACTTC | CASAVNGGSAETQYF | . | . | TRBJ2-5 | TRBV6-5
TGCGCCAGCAGCTTGCTCGGCGGTGAGCAGTTCTTC | CASSLLGGEQFF | . | . | TRBJ2-1 | TRBV5-1
TGTGCCAGTAGTCCCGACATGAACACTGAAGCTTTCTTT | CASSPDMNTEAFF | . | few | TRBJ1-1 | TRBV19
TGTGCCAGCAGTTCCGCGGGAGGCACAGATACGCAGTATTTT | CASSSAGGTDTQYF | TRBD2 | . | TRBJ2-3 | TRBV27
TGTGCGTGGGGGACAGGACCTTCTGGAAACACCATATATTTT | CAWGTGPSGNTIYF | TRBD1 | . | TRBJ1-3 | TRBV11-2
TGTGCCAGCAGCTTGAGGGGTGCGGACACTGAAGCTTTCTTT | CASSLRGADTEAFF | . | . | TRBJ1-1 | TRBV5-4
TGTGCCAGCAGGGAAGGGACAGGGGCTCACACCGGGGAGCTGTTTTTT | CASREGTGAHTGELFF | TRBD1 | . | TRBJ2-2 | TRBV6-1
TGCGCCAGTCGACAGGGGGGTACCTACGAGCAGTACTTC | CASRQGGTYEQYF | TRBD1 | . | TRBJ2-7 | TRBV5-1
TGTGCCAGCAGTGAAGAGGCGGGTGACAACGATGAGCAGTTCTTC | CASSEEAGDNDEQFF | . | . | TRBJ2-1 | TRBV6-1
TGTGCCAGCACTTCTCTTGAGGATCTAAATGAAAAACTGTTTTTT | CASTSLEDLNEKLFF | . | . | TRBJ1-4 | TRBV6-5
TGCGCCAGCAGTCAATTTGCAATGCCCAGGGAAACCTACAATGAGCAGTTCTTC | CASSQFAMPRETYNEQFF | . | once | TRBJ2-1 | TRBV23-1
TGTGCCAGCAGTTACTCGACGACAAACAATGAGCAGTTCTTC | CASSYSTTNNEQFF | . | . | TRBJ2-1 | TRBV6-5
TGTGCCAGCAGTTACCGTTCCGTTGGGGGCGAAGCTTTCTTT | CASSYRSVGGEAFF | . | . | TRBJ1-1 | TRBV6-6
TGTGCCAGCAGGGGACAGGGTACGTGGCAGCCCCAGCATTTT | CASRGQGTWQPQHF | TRBD1 | . | TRBJ1-5 | TRBV28
TGCGCCAGCAGCCAAGAAAGACCGAGGGGGGGCACTGAAGCTTTCTTT | CASSQERPRGGTEAFF | . | . | TRBJ1-1 | TRBV4-1
TGCGCCAGCAGCCAAGATGGGGGGGGTAGCACAGATACGCAGTATTTT | CASSQDGGGSTDTQYF | TRBD2 | . | TRBJ2-3 | TRBV4-3
TGTGCCAGCAGCTTGGACAGGGGACGAGGTACTAATGAAAAACTGTTTTTT | CASSLDRGRGTNEKLFF | TRBD1 | . | TRBJ1-4 | TRBV5-6